This T cell receptor beta chain was documented in a study of blood T cell repertoires in COVID-19. Overall study context: The United States, Italy and Spain supplied acute and convalescent COVID-19 samples. The analysed material was cDNA or gDNA that came from T cells, B-cell-depleted T cells, or PBMCs.

Original methodology: Amplification with reference gene primers provided the estimates of nucleated cell counts. Assay: immunoSEQ multiplex PCR; the TCRdb copy retains only in-frame clones and omits some. That table is the source of V, J and clone size, and D and trimming were worked out from the DNA. This table holds 55,000 to 70,000 clones, about 86% found once. V gave up 5 bases and J gave up 2 bases; unmatched junction bases: 5. CDR3 length: 14 amino acids. Germline CDR1 is MNHEY and CDR2 is SMNVEV (reference sequence). The sequencing sample was made of peripheral blood. This chain links TRBV27 with TRBJ2-5; TRBD1 agrees at 7 bases. The receptor's source is a man aged 45-65 years with acute or convalescent COVID-19. The CDR3 spells CASSPDREQETQYF. The CDR3 nucleotides read TGTGCCAGCAGTCCCGACAGGGAGCAAGAGACCCAGTACTTC.